The subject of this entry is one T cell receptor beta chain. The entry originates in a study of blood T cell repertoires in COVID-19. TCRdb's copy holds only in-frame clones and misses some; the assay was immunoSEQ multiplex PCR. This sample has 250,000 to 400,000 clones, with about 89% found just once. The CDR3 contains 14 residues. V shed 6 bases, J shed 6 bases, and the junction held 5 bases outside the gene matches. Germline V gene sequence: CDR1 LGHDT, CDR2 YNNKEL (reference sequence). Sequenced sample: PBMCs or T cells enriched from blood (not recorded which). The chain recombines TRBV3-1 (or the pseudogene TRBV3-2) with TRBJ2-3; TRBD2 agrees at 11 bases. The TCR comes from a young woman who had recovered from COVID-19. CDR3 in DNA: TGTGCCAGCAGAAATAGCGGGGGGGAGGATACGCAGTATTTT. It yields the protein CASRNSGGEDTQYF.